These T cell receptor beta chains were read from a single sample in a study of blood T cell repertoires in COVID-19. Only in-frame clones appear in the TCRdb table, and some are missing; sequencing was by immunoSEQ multiplex PCR. The sample holds about 260,000 clones, approximately 90% seen once. Sequences were obtained from PBMCs or T cells enriched from blood (not recorded which). These receptors all come from a man aged 35-49 years who had been exposed to COVID-19. CDR3s include the opening cysteine and the closing phenylalanine or tryptophan. The D gene is left open where the match is weak. Clone size is stated in some rows and not others, as once, few, many or a class when expanded.

>.|TRBV18|TRBJ2-1|.
TGTGCCAGCTCACCCTTTCTTAGTGAGCAGTTCTTC
CASSPFLSEQFF
>.|TRBV4-3|TRBJ1-5|TRBD1
TGCGCCAGCAGCCAAGCATGGACAGGGGAACAGCCCCAGCATTTT
CASSQAWTGEQPQHF
>.|TRBV10-1|TRBJ2-2|.
TGCGCCAGCAGTGAGGGGGTACCGAGGGAGAACACCGGGGAGCTGTTTTTT
CASSEGVPRENTGELFF
>.|TRBV6-1|TRBJ2-7|TRBD1
TGTGCCAGCAGTGAATCAGGGGGCATAGCCTACGAGCAGTACTTC
CASSESGGIAYEQYF
>.|TRBV27|TRBJ2-7|TRBD1
TGTGCCAGCAGTCTCGGACAGGGCCGCTCCTACGAGCAGTACTTC
CASSLGQGRSYEQYF
>.|TRBV28|TRBJ2-2|.
TGTGCCAGCCGGGACACGAACACCGGGGAGCTGTTTTTT
CASRDTNTGELFF
>.|TRBV6-5|TRBJ1-5|.
TGTGCCAGCAGTTACACAGACAGCAATCAGCCCCAGCATTTT
CASSYTDSNQPQHF
>once|TRBV5-1|TRBJ2-1|.
TGCGCCAGCAGCCCCGTTCTTCTCAATGAGCAGTTCTTC
CASSPVLLNEQFF
>.|TRBV19|TRBJ2-7|TRBD1
TGTGCCAGTTCCCGACAGGGCTACGAGCAGTACTTC
CASSRQGYEQYF
>few|TRBV30|TRBJ2-1|.
TGTGCCTGGTCGCCGGCAGGGGGGTCCAATGAGCAGTTCTTC
CAWSPAGGSNEQFF
>.|TRBV28|TRBJ1-1|.
TGTGCCAGCAGTCCTCCGACAGGATTCACTGAAGCTTTCTTT
CASSPPTGFTEAFF
>.|TRBV4-1|TRBJ1-2|.
TGCGCCAGCAGCCAAGATCCAGGGCCCTCCGGTGGCTACACCTTC
CASSQDPGPSGGYTF
>.|TRBV15|TRBJ1-3|TRBD1
TGTGCCACCAGCAGAGTCGACAGGGGCTATGGAAACACCATATATTTT
CATSRVDRGYGNTIYF
>.|TRBV4-1|TRBJ1-1|.
TGCGCCAGCAGCCAAGATAGGGGAAGAACTGAAGCTTTCTTT
CASSQDRGRTEAFF
>few|TRBV27|TRBJ2-7|.
TGTGCCAGCAGTGCCCCTATAGGCGGCCTCGCCTACGAGCAGTACTTC
CASSAPIGGLAYEQYF
>.|TRBV10-3|TRBJ2-3|.
TGTGCCTCCTGGGACATCACAGATACGCAGTATTTT
CASWDITDTQYF
>few|TRBV12-3/TRBV12-4|TRBJ2-7|TRBD1
TGTGCCAGCACCCGAGACAGGGTGAGCGAGCAGTACTTC
CASTRDRVSEQYF
>.|TRBV10-3|TRBJ1-1|TRBD1
TGTGCCATCAGTGAGGGACAGGGTACTGAAGCTTTCTTT
CAISEGQGTEAFF
>.|TRBV19|TRBJ2-2|TRBD1
TGTGCCAGTAGTCGCAACACAGGGGAGAACACCGGGGAGCTGTTTTTT
CASSRNTGENTGELFF
>.|TRBV5-6|TRBJ2-7|TRBD2
TGTGCCAGCAGCCCGGGACTAGCGGAAACGTACGAGCAGTACTTC
CASSPGLAETYEQYF
>.|TRBV28|TRBJ2-1|.
TGTGCCAGCATGTCCAGTGTGGCCCACAATGAGCAGTTCTTC
CASMSSVAHNEQFF
>once|TRBV3-1/TRBV3-2|TRBJ2-5|.
TGTGCCAGCAGCCAAGATGGGAGAAGGACCCAGTACTTC
CASSQDGRRTQYF
>.|TRBV29-1|TRBJ1-2|.
TGCAGCGTTGAAGATGTTGGTAGGGGTAACTATGGCTACACCTTC
CSVEDVGRGNYGYTF
>.|TRBV6-2/TRBV6-3|TRBJ1-5|.
TGTGCCAGCAGTCTCGCGGGACGGAAGGAGATAGACTTAAATCAGCCCCAGCATTTT
CASSLAGRKEIDLNQPQHF
>.|TRBV30|TRBJ1-4|.
TGTGCCTGGGACATCACAGGGATCTCTGAAAAACTGTTTTTT
CAWDITGISEKLFF
>.|TRBV5-1|TRBJ2-3|TRBD2
TGCGCCAGCAGCTTTACTAGCGGGAGGCTAGATACGCAGTATTTT
CASSFTSGRLDTQYF
>few|TRBV7-3|TRBJ2-7|TRBD2
TGTGCCAGCAGCCCCGCAGCTAGCGGGGGTTCCGAGCAGTACTTC
CASSPAASGGSEQYF
>.|TRBV28|TRBJ2-4|TRBD1
TGTGCCACCAGCCGCCTGGGACAGGTAAAAAACATTCAGTACTTC
CATSRLGQVKNIQYF
>few|TRBV5-1|TRBJ1-1|TRBD1
TGCGCCAGCAGCCCCCAGGGGGTAGGCACTGAAGCTTTCTTT
CASSPQGVGTEAFF
>.|TRBV12-3/TRBV12-4|TRBJ1-1|.
TGTGCCAGCAGCCTGGGGGGGAACACTGAAGCTTTCTTT
CASSLGGNTEAFF
>few|TRBV30|TRBJ1-1|.
TGTGCCTGGAGTGTAATACCCCCAGGGCTTGGCGTGAACACTGAAGCTTTCTTT
CAWSVIPPGLGVNTEAFF
>.|TRBV2|TRBJ2-2|.
TGTGCCAGCAGTGTAGACAGGGAGGTCGGGGAGCTGTTTTTT
CASSVDREVGELFF
>.|TRBV5-6|TRBJ2-1|.
TGTGCCAGCAGCTTGGGTCTCGAGGGTGAGCAGTTCTTC
CASSLGLEGEQFF
>few|TRBV28|TRBJ2-1|TRBD2
TGTGCCAGCAGACCGACTAGCGGGAGGGCCGCTGAGCAGTTCTTC
CASRPTSGRAAEQFF
>.|TRBV19|TRBJ2-7|.
TGTGCCAGTAGTATTCAGGGGACGAGCTCCTACGAGCAGTACTTC
CASSIQGTSSYEQYF
>.|TRBV30|TRBJ1-6|TRBD1
TGTGCCTGGAGCATACAGGGGGCTCTGAATTCACCCCTCCACTTT
CAWSIQGALNSPLHF
>.|TRBV11-2|TRBJ2-2|.
TGTGCCAGCAGAGAACAAATGGGACTTGAGATACCCGGGGAGCTGTTTTTT
CASREQMGLEIPGELFF
>once|TRBV7-2|TRBJ1-1|.
TGTGCCAACCCTAGTGAAGGGAACACTGAAGCTTTCTTT
CANPSEGNTEAFF
>.|TRBV28|TRBJ2-1|TRBD2
TGTGCCAGCAGAGGACTAGCGGAGCAGTTCTTC
CASRGLAEQFF
>once|TRBV24-1|TRBJ2-1|TRBD1
TGTGCCACCAGTGCCCAGGGGGCCGACAATGAGCAGTTCTTC
CATSAQGADNEQFF
>.|TRBV27|TRBJ2-5|TRBD2
TGTGCCAGCAGTTTATTTAGCGGGAGGCTCCAAGAGACCCAGTACTTC
CASSLFSGRLQETQYF
>.|TRBV19|TRBJ2-7|TRBD1
TGTGCCAGTAGTATAGGGACAGGGCTTTTCTACGAGCAGTACTTC
CASSIGTGLFYEQYF